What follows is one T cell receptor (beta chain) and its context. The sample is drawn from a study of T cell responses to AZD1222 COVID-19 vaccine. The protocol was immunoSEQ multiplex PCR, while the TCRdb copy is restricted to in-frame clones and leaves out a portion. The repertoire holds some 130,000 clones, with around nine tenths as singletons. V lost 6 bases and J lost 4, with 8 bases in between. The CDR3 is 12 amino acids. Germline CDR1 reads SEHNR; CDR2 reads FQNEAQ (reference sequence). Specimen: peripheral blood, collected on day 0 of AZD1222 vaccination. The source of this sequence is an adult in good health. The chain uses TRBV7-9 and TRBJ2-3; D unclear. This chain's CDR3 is CASRTPPDTQYF. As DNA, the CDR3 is TGTGCCAGCAGGACCCCACCAGATACGCAGTATTTT. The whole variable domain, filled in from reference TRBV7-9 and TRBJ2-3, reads DTGVSQNPRHKITKRGQNVTFRCDPISEHNRLYWYRQTLGQGPEFLTYFQNEAQLEKSRLLSDRFSAERPKGSFSTLEIQRTEQGDSAMYLCASRTPPDTQYFGPGTRLTVL.